Below are 9 T cell receptor beta chains sequenced from a single sample in a study of metastatic and nonmetastatic thyroid tumors. Thyroid surgery took place with no prior treatment in any patient. TCRdb reprocessed the PCR reads via MiXCR. The table includes about 33,000 clones, 15% to 20% detected once. Sequenced sample: blood. The receptors stem from a male donor with papillary thyroid cancer or a benign thyroid nodule (not recorded which). Some clones in this sample may be carry-over from other donors' samples.

Comment on this clone: The junction and the germline gene differ at one end; a read error may be behind it. The rearrangement links TRBV15 to TRBJ2-5, with a possible D match to TRBD2 (5 bases). There are 13 residues in the CDR3. Germline values: CDR1 LNHNV, CDR2 YYDKDF (reference sequence). The CDR3 loop reads CATSHGRVETQYF. Written as DNA, the CDR3 is TGCGCCACCAGCCATGGGCGGGTAGAGACCCAGTACTTC.

Regarding this clone: The germline gene is not matched at one end of the junction; a read error may be the cause. V and J are TRBV28 and TRBJ2-6; tentatively, D is TRBD2 (6 bases). CDR1 MDHEN and CDR2 SYDVKM come from the germline V gene. CDR3 length equals 15 residues. The CDR3 region is CAISSGEAGANVLTF. The CDR3 DNA follows: TGTGCCATCAGTTCCGGGGAGGCTGGGGCCAACGTCCTGACTTTC.

The chain employs TRBV12-3 or TRBV12-4 and TRBJ2-2; 11 bases map to TRBD2. V was pared by 3 bases and J by 5 bases, with 14 bases of the junction left unmatched. There are 19 residues in the CDR3. Here the CDR3 DNA reads TGTGCCAGCAGTTTCAGATTTAGCGGGAGGGCCGGAGAGACCGGGGAGCTGTTTTTT. Translating gives CASSFRFSGRAGETGELFF.

V is TRBV6-1 and J is TRBJ1-4; D gene ambiguous. The CDR3 extends over 15 amino acids. CDR1 is MNHNS, CDR2 SASEGT, per germline. V lost 5 bases, J lost 0 bases, and 10 bases lay in between. The CDR3 spells CASSPSGATNEKLFF. The CDR3 bases are TGTGCCAGCAGTCCGTCGGGCGCAACTAATGAAAAACTGTTTTTT.

Worth noting for this clone: A much larger clone differs from this one at a single base, so this may be a read error. The chain employs TRBV5-1 and TRBJ2-2, with D unclear. Germline V CDR1 and CDR2: SGHRS, YFSETQ. The CDR3 is 16 amino acids. The CDR3 region is CASSFFPASSTVELFF. The CDR3 DNA reads as TGCGCCAGCAGCTTCTTTCCGGCCTCGAGCACCGTGGAGCTGTTTTTT. Full variable domain (rest looked up from reference TRBV5-1 and TRBJ2-2): KAGVTQTPRYLIKTRGQQVTLSCSPISGHRSVSWYQQTPGQGLQFLFEYFSETQRNKGNFPGRFSGRQFSNSRSEMNVSTLELGDSALYLCASSFFPASSTVELFFGEGSRLTVL.

This clone was detected once. The CDR3 sequence: CAPSYHEGQFHF. The CDR3 coding sequence is TGTGCCCCCAGTTACCATGAGGGTCAGTTCCACTTT. The chain employs TRBV6-9 and TRBJ1-6; unclear D gene. The V end lost 11 bases, the J end lost 17 bases, and 22 bases lay between the germline ends. Germline V gene lookup returns CDR1 MNHGY and CDR2 SVAAGI. The CDR3 loop spans 12 amino acids.

This clone showed up many times. The chain is built from TRBV4-2 and TRBJ2-3; 7 bases match TRBD2. Losses at the gene ends were 4 bases for V and 4 bases for J; bases not matched to a gene: 11. The CDR3 covers 16 residues. Germline CDR1 and CDR2: LGHNA and YNFKEQ. The CDR3 loop reads CASSPRESGNPDTQYF. The CDR3 coding sequence is TGTGCCAGCAGCCCCCGGGAAAGCGGGAATCCAGATACGCAGTATTTT.

Comment on this clone: Relative to the germline gene, one junction end is altered; a read error may explain this. The J gene is TRBJ1-1, the V gene TRBV5-1, with 7 bases lining up with TRBD1. Germline lookup yields CDR1 SGHRS and CDR2 YFSETQ. CDR3 size: 14 residues. The CDR3 DNA sequence: TGTGCCATCAGCTCCCTCCAAGGGGGCTCTGAAGCTTTCTTT. Its translation is CAISSLQGGSEAFF.

Many counts were recorded for this clone. This chain uses TRBV5-1 with TRBJ2-2; D is unclear. The CDR3 is made up of 18 amino acids. CDR1 is SGHRS, CDR2 YFSETQ, per germline. V was cut by 0 bases and J by 5 bases, with 20 bases left in between. In nucleotides, the CDR3 is TGCGCCAGCAGCTTGGAATTGTCCGGGCCTCGAGTAACCGGGGAGCTGTTTTTT. It codes for CASSLELSGPRVTGELFF.